This TCR beta chain was captured in a study of CD8 T cells in Susac syndrome. Sequencing of TCR beta, carried out with a high-throughput approach, was applied to CD8+ and CD4+ T cells from the blood. Random hexamers were used to reverse transcribe the RNA input (roughly 0.5 to 1 ug). One entry per CDR3 protein results from TCRdb running MiXCR on the immunoSEQ multiplex PCR reads. The table has over 150,000 distinct CDR3 sequences, roughly 92% seen once. Germline assignment: CDR1 PRHDT and CDR2 FYEKMQ (reference sequence). This CDR3 spans 15 amino acids. V was shortened by 5 bases and J by 6 bases, with 14 bases between the two germline ends. This clonotype occurred once.

This receptor was identified in a human donor with multiple sclerosis. Material for sequencing was CD4+ T cells from PBMCs. This chain uses TRBV13 with TRBJ1-6; a possible D gene is TRBD1 (5 bases). This chain's CDR3 is CASSPRGRGNSPLHF. DNA for the CDR3: TGTGCCAGCAGCCCCCGGGGTAGGGGTAATTCACCCCTCCACTTT. The full variable domain, in which reference TRBV13 and TRBJ1-6 provide the parts outside the CDR3, is AAGVIQSPRHLIKEKRETATLKCYPIPRHDTVYWYQQGPGQDPQFLISFYEKMQSDKGSIPDRFSAQQFSDYHSELNMSSLELGDSALYFCASSPRGRGNSPLHFGNGTRLTVT.